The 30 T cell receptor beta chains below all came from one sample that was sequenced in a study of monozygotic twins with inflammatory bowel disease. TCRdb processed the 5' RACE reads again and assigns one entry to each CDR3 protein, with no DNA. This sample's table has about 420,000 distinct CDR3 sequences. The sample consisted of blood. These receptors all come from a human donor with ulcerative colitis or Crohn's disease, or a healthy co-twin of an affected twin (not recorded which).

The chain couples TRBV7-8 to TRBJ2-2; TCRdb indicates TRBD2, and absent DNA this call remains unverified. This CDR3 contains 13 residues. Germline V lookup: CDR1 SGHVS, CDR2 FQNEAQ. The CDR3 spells CAERLRGGGELFF.

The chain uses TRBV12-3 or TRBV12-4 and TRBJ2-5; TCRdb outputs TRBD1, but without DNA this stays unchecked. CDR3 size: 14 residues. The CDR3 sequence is CASSPEGPGETQYF.

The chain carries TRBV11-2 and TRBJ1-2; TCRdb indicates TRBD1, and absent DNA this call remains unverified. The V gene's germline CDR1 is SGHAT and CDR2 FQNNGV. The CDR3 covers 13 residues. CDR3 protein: CASSEDRAGGYTF.

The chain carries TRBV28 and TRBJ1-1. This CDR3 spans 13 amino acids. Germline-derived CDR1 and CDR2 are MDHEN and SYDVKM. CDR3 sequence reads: CASSLRRYTEAFF.

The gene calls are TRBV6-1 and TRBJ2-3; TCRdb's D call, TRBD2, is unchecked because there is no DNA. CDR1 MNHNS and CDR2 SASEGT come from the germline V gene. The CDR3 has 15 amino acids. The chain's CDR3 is CASSTSGGVSDTQYF.

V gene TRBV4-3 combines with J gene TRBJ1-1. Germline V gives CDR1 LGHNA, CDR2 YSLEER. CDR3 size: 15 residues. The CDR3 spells CASSQDRSMNTEAFF.

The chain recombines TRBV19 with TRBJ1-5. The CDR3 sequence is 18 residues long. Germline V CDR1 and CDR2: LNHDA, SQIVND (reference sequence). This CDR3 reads CASSIAGPSGTSNQPQHF.

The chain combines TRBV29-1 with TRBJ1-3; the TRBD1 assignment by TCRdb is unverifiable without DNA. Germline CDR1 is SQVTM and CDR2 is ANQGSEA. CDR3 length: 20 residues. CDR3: CSVGKFSGQGTEDSGNTIYF.

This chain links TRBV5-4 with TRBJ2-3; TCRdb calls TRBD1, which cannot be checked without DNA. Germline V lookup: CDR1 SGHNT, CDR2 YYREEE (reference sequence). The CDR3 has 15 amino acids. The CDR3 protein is CASSSSGRSTDTQYF.

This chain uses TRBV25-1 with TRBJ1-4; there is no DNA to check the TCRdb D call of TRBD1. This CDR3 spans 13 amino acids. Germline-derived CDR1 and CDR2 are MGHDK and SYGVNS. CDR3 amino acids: CASSKGTNEKLFF.

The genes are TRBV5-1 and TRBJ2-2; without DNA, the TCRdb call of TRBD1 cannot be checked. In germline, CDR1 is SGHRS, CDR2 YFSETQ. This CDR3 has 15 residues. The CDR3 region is CASSLMTGNTGELFF.

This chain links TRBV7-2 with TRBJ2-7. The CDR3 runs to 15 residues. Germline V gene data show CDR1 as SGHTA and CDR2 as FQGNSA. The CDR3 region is CASSERKHSTYEQYF.

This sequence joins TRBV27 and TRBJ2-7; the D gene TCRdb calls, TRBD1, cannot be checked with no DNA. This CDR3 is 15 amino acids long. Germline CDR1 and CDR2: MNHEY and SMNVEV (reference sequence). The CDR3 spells CASRPLPGQSYEQYF.

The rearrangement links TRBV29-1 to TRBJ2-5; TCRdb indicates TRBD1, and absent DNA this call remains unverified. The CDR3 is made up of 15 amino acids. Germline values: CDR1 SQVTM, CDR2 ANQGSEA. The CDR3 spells CSVAAYGGADETQYF.

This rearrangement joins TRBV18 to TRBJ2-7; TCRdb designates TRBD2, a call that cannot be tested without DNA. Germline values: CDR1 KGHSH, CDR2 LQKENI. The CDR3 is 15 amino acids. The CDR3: CASSPLAGGPHEQYF.

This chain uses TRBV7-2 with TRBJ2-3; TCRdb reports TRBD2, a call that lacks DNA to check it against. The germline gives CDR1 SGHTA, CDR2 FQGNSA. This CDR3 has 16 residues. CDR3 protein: CASSLGSGIGADTQYF.

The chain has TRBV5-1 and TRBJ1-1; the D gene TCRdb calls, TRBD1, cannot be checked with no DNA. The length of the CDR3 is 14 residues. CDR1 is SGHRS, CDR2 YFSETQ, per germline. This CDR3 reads CASSLGLGGGEAFF. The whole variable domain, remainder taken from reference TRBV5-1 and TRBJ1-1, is KAGVTQTPRYLIKTRGQQVTLSCSPISGHRSVSWYQQTPGQGLQFLFEYFSETQRNKGNFPGRFSGRQFSNSRSEMNVSTLELGDSALYLCASSLGLGGGEAFFGQGTRLTVV.

The CDR3 loop reads CASSLGDFWDEQYF. V gene TRBV7-2 combines with J gene TRBJ2-7; TCRdb gives TRBD2 as the D gene, but with no DNA this cannot be confirmed. CDR3 length: 14 residues. Per the germline V gene, CDR1 is SGHTA and CDR2 is FQGNSA.

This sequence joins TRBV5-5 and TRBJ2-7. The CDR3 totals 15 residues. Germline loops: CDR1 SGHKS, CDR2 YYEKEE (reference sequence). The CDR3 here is CASSLGPKSSYEQYF. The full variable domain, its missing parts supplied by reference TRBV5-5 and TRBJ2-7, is DAGVTQSPTHLIKTRGQQVTLRCSPISGHKSVSWYQQVLGQGPQFIFQYYEKEERGRGNFPDRFSARQFPNYSSELNVNALLLGDSALYLCASSLGPKSSYEQYFGPGTRLTVT.

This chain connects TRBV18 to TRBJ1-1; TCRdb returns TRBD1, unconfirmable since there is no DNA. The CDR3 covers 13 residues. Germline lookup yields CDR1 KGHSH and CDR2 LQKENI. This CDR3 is CASSPRDRDPAFF.

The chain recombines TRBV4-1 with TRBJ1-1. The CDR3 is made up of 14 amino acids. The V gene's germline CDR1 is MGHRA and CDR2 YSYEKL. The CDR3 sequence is CASSHGSSNTEAFF.

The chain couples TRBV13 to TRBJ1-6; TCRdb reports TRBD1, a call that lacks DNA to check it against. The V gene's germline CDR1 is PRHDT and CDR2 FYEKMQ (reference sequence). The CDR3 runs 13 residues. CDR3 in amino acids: CASSSRRDSPLHF.

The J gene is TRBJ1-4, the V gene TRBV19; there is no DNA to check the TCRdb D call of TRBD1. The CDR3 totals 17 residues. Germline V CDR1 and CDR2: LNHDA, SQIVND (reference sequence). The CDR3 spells CASSVIRQGATNEKLFF.

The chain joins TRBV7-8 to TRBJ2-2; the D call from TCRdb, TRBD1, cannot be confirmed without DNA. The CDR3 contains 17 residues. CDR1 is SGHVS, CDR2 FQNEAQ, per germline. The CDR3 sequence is CASSLDPGGSNTGELFF.

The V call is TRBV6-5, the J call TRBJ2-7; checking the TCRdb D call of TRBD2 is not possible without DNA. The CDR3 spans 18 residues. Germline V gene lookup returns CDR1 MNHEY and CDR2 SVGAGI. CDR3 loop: CASSYSASGGSHSYEQYF.

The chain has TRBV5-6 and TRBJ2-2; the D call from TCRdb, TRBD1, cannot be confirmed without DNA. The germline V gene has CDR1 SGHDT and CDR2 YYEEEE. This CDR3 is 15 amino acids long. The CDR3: CASSFRQSGPGELFF.

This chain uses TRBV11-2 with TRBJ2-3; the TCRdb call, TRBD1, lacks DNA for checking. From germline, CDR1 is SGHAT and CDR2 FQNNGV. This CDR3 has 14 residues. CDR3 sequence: CASSRQDRGDTQYF.

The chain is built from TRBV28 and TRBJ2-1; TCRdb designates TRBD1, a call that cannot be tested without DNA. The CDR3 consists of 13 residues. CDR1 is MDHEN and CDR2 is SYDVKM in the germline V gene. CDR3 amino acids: CASSFRGREEQFF.

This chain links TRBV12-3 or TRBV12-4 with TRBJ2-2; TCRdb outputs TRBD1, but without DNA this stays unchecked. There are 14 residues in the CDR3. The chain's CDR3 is CASKDRVDTGELFF.

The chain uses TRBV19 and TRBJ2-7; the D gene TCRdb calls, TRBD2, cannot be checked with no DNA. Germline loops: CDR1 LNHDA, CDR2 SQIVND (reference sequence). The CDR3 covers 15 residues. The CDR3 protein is CASSPQGAGKNEQYF.